The 26 T cell receptor beta chains presented below share a single source sample, sequenced in a study of shared clonotypes between healthy human individuals. The protocol was immunoSEQ multiplex PCR, while the TCRdb copy is restricted to in-frame clones and leaves out a portion. The repertoire holds more than 1.2 million clones, with about 98.5% as singletons. Material for sequencing was naive CD4+ T cells sorted from blood. Subset indicated: CD45RA+ positively selected. Every receptor here comes from a man aged 30 to 45 in good health.

Points on this clone: The sample holds other DNA sequences that translate to the same CDR3. The V and J genes are TRBV14 and TRBJ2-3; D gene ambiguous. The V and J ends lost 1 base and 5 bases respectively, with 4 bases between them. This CDR3 region has 12 residues. Germline V gives CDR1 SGHDN, CDR2 FVKESK. The CDR3 is CASSQVRDTQYF. CDR3 coding DNA: TGTGCCAGCAGCCAAGTAAGAGATACGCAGTATTTT.

The chain employs TRBV7-6 and TRBJ2-7; 7 bases align to TRBD2. The CDR3 is 15 residues long. The junction had 3 bases not matched to a gene; V was cut back by 0 bases and J by 1 base. From germline, CDR1 is SGHVS and CDR2 FNYEAQ. For the CDR3, the DNA is TGTGCCAGCAGCTTAGCGCACGGGAGGTCCTACGAGCAGTACTTC. This translates into CASSLAHGRSYEQYF.

V gene TRBV6-4 combines with J gene TRBJ2-7; 8 bases fit TRBD2. Losses at the gene ends were 6 bases for V and 4 bases for J; bases not matched to a gene: 20. Germline CDR1 and CDR2: MRHNA and SNTAGT. The CDR3 is 18 residues long. Here the CDR3 DNA reads TGTGCCAGCAGCGGATTTCCCCGGGAGGGCGAGCCTATATACGAGCAGTACTTC. Protein sequence: CASSGFPREGEPIYEQYF.

The chain joins TRBV7-8 to TRBJ1-5, with D possibly being TRBD1 (6 bases). There are 18 residues in the CDR3. The V end lost 5 bases, the J end lost 5 bases, and 25 bases lay between the germline ends. Germline CDR1 and CDR2: SGHVS and FQNEAQ. The DNA for the CDR3 is TGTGCCAGCAGCAGGGGGGTAATCCGGGGGCTTGCCGATCAGCCCCAGCATTTT. Translation gives CASSRGVIRGLADQPQHF.

The V call is TRBV9, the J call TRBJ2-2; D gene ambiguous. Germline CDR1 SGDLS, CDR2 YYNGEE. V was shortened by 0 bases and J by 9 bases, with 9 bases between the two germline ends. The CDR3 length is 13 residues. The CDR3 loop is CASSVDSRRELFF. As DNA, the CDR3 is TGTGCCAGCAGCGTAGATTCACGGCGGGAGCTGTTTTTT.

V gene TRBV27 combines with J gene TRBJ2-1; 10 bases align to TRBD2. Germline CDR1 MNHEY, CDR2 SMNVEV (reference sequence). The CDR3 runs to 15 residues. After removal of 3 bases from V and 4 bases from J, the junction contained 3 bases not matched to a gene. Here the CDR3 reads CASSFTSGAYNEQFF. The CDR3 region has the DNA TGTGCCAGCAGTTTCACTAGCGGGGCATACAATGAGCAGTTCTTC.

V usage is TRBV5-1 and J usage is TRBJ1-1; D is ambiguous. Trimming stripped 0 bases from V and 6 bases from J, with 12 bases between. The V gene's germline CDR1 is SGHRS and CDR2 YFSETQ. The CDR3 length is 14 residues. CDR3 in amino acids: CASSLVSSNAEAFF. The DNA of the CDR3 is TGCGCCAGCAGCTTGGTGTCCTCAAACGCTGAAGCTTTCTTT.

With respect to this clone: Additional DNA sequences in this sample encode the identical CDR3. V gene TRBV19 combines with J gene TRBJ2-7; no clear D. The CDR3 extends over 12 amino acids. Trimming took off 4 bases at V and 0 bases at J, with 4 bases between the two ends. Germline CDR1 LNHDA, CDR2 SQIVND (reference sequence). The CDR3 protein is CASSTSSYEQYF. The CDR3 DNA sequence: TGTGCCAGTAGTACCAGCTCCTACGAGCAGTACTTC.

The chain uses TRBV19 and TRBJ2-1; D is perhaps TRBD1 (6 bases). This CDR3 spans 16 amino acids. Germline V CDR1 and CDR2: LNHDA, SQIVND (reference sequence). V dropped 6 bases and J dropped 0 bases, with 15 bases sitting between them. The CDR3 region is CASSTQGGSSYNEQFF. The CDR3 nucleotides read TGTGCCAGTAGCACACAAGGGGGTAGCTCCTACAATGAGCAGTTCTTC.

The chain employs TRBV18 and TRBJ2-7, with 10 nucleotides matching TRBD1. V shed 4 bases, J shed 2 bases, and the junction held 5 bases outside the gene matches. This CDR3 spans 15 amino acids. Looked up from germline, CDR1 is KGHSH and CDR2 is LQKENI. This chain's CDR3 is CASSLSGTGAYEQYF. CDR3 DNA sequence: TGTGCCAGCTCACTCTCCGGGACAGGGGCCTACGAGCAGTACTTC.

The gene calls are TRBV5-8 and TRBJ2-1, with TRBD1 matching 10 bases. The ends lost 5 bases at V and 8 bases at J; junction bases unmatched: 10. Germline values: CDR1 SGHTS, CDR2 YDEGEE. The CDR3 runs to 15 residues. In nucleotides, the CDR3 is TGTGCCAGCAGTGCAGGGGACAGGGGTCACGATGAGCAGTTCTTC. This gives the protein CASSAGDRGHDEQFF.

The CDR3 nucleotides are TGTGCCAGCTCACGGGACACTCCCTACCGGGAGCTGTTTTTT. Protein: CASSRDTPYRELFF. J is TRBJ2-2 and V is TRBV18, with D possibly being TRBD1 (6 bases). CDR3 length: 14 amino acids. Trimming pared 4 bases from V and 9 bases from J, leaving 15 bases between. CDR1 and CDR2 from the germline V gene are KGHSH and LQKENI.

This chain joins TRBV7-2 and TRBJ2-2; D gene uncertain. V lost 0 bases to trimming and J lost 8 bases, with 10 bases between them. This CDR3 comprises 14 residues. Germline V gene sequence: CDR1 SGHTA, CDR2 FQGNSA. Written as DNA, the CDR3 is TGTGCCAGCAGCTTAGCGCTAGGGCAGGGGGAGCTGTTTTTT. Residues: CASSLALGQGELFF.

The rearrangement links TRBV6-6 to TRBJ2-2, with a weak D call TRBD2 (6 bases). Per the germline V gene, CDR1 is MNHNY and CDR2 is SVGAGI (reference sequence). Between the trimmed V and J ends, which lost 5 bases and 8 bases, there was a span of 15 bases. This CDR3 spans 14 amino acids. The CDR3 protein is CASSRTTYAGELFF. DNA of the CDR3: TGTGCCAGCAGTCGGACTACCTACGCAGGGGAGCTGTTTTTT.

V usage is TRBV9 and J usage is TRBJ2-5; TRBD1 or TRBD2 may be the D gene (5 bases each). V lost 3 bases and J 1 base, leaving 19 bases between the germline ends. This CDR3 contains 17 residues. Per germline, CDR1 SGDLS and CDR2 YYNGEE. CDR3 sequence: CASSGGLLVRGQETQYF. The CDR3 DNA follows: TGTGCCAGCAGCGGGGGCCTTTTGGTACGGGGCCAAGAGACCCAGTACTTC.

The chain is built from TRBV5-6 and TRBJ2-4, with D possibly called TRBD1 or TRBD2 (5 bases each). V shed 4 bases and J shed 8 bases, with 10 bases lying between them. The CDR3 contains 12 residues. Germline values: CDR1 SGHDT, CDR2 YYEEEE. For the CDR3, the DNA is TGTGCCAGCAGCCTGGTGGGGGACATTCAGTACTTC. It is translated as CASSLVGDIQYF.

The rearrangement uses TRBV5-4 and TRBJ2-7, with TRBD2 identical over 8 bases. The CDR3 contains 13 residues. Unmatched junction bases numbered 9, after V lost 7 bases and J lost 6 bases. The V gene's germline CDR1 is SGHNT and CDR2 YYREEE (reference sequence). DNA for the CDR3: TGTGCCAGCCGGGTAGCGGGAATGGGCGAGCAGTACTTC. It translates to CASRVAGMGEQYF. The full variable domain, in which reference TRBV5-4 and TRBJ2-7 provide the parts outside the CDR3, is ETGVTQSPTHLIKTRGQQVTLRCSSQSGHNTVSWYQQALGQGPQFIFQYYREEENGRGNFPPRFSGLQFPNYSSELNVNALELDDSALYLCASRVAGMGEQYFGPGTRLTVT.

The chain links TRBV9 to TRBJ2-1; weak D call: TRBD2 (5 bases). The V and J ends lost 4 bases and 4 bases respectively, with 15 bases between them. Germline CDR1 and CDR2: SGDLS and YYNGEE. The CDR3 totals 15 residues. The chain's CDR3 is CASSQIGPGYNEQFF. The CDR3 nucleotides read TGTGCCAGCAGCCAAATTGGTCCGGGATACAATGAGCAGTTCTTC.

This sequence joins TRBV5-6 and TRBJ2-7, with 12 bases aligning to TRBD2. There are 15 residues in the CDR3. V was pared by 2 bases and J by 7 bases, with 7 bases of the junction left unmatched. Germline CDR1 SGHDT, CDR2 YYEEEE. CDR3 DNA: TGTGCCAGCAGCTTAGGACTAGCGGGACGGGTTGAGCAGTACTTC. It yields the protein CASSLGLAGRVEQYF.

The chain links TRBV13 to TRBJ2-4; 7 bases map to TRBD1. The CDR3 length is 18 residues. The V gene end was trimmed by 0 bases and the J gene end by 3 bases; junction bases not matched to a gene: 11. Germline CDR1 and CDR2: PRHDT and FYEKMQ (reference sequence). CDR3: CASSLGLDEGADKNIQYF. The CDR3 DNA reads TGTGCCAGCAGCTTAGGTCTTGATGAGGGGGCGGACAAAAACATTCAGTACTTC. Full variable domain (outside the CDR3, taken from reference TRBV13 and TRBJ2-4): AAGVIQSPRHLIKEKRETATLKCYPIPRHDTVYWYQQGPGQDPQFLISFYEKMQSDKGSIPDRFSAQQFSDYHSELNMSSLELGDSALYFCASSLGLDEGADKNIQYFGAGTRLSVL.

This sequence joins TRBV7-8 and TRBJ1-2; D call uncertain. The germline gives CDR1 SGHVS, CDR2 FQNEAQ. Trimming stripped 0 bases from V and 0 bases from J, with 8 bases between. This CDR3 comprises 15 residues. CDR3 nucleotides: TGTGCCAGCAGCTTAGCGGCCGGATCTAACTATGGCTACACCTTC. Its translation is CASSLAAGSNYGYTF.

The chain is built from TRBV29-1 and TRBJ2-1; D may be TRBD1 or TRBD2 (5 bases each). Germline V CDR1 and CDR2: SQVTM, ANQGSEA. V lost 0 bases and J 0 bases, leaving 12 bases between the germline ends. This CDR3 has 16 residues. The CDR3 nucleotides are TGCAGCGTTGAAGATGGGGGAACTAGCTCCTACAATGAGCAGTTCTTC. Residues: CSVEDGGTSSYNEQFF.

V is TRBV2 and J is TRBJ1-3; TRBD1 is a possible D gene (6 bases). Trimming removed 4 bases from V and 0 bases from J, with 7 bases in between. Per germline, CDR1 SNHLY and CDR2 FYNNEI. The CDR3 extends over 14 amino acids. CDR3 region: CASSGRGSGNTIYF. As DNA, the CDR3 is TGTGCCAGCAGTGGCAGGGGCTCTGGAAACACCATATATTTT.

This chain joins TRBV28 and TRBJ1-4, with TRBD1 matching over 7 bases. Germline lookup yields CDR1 MDHEN and CDR2 SYDVKM. The CDR3 covers 16 residues. The V and J ends lost 2 bases and 8 bases, in that order; junction bases with no gene match: 11. The CDR3 reads CASSLATGEQGEKLFF. DNA for the CDR3: TGTGCCAGCAGTTTAGCGACAGGCGAACAGGGGGAAAAACTGTTTTTT.

Details on this clone: Other DNA variants within this sample encode the same CDR3. The J gene is TRBJ1-5, the V gene TRBV5-1; possibly TRBD1 for D (5 bases). This CDR3 is built from 13 residues. Deletions cut 2 bases from V and 7 bases from J, with 10 bases between. Germline V lookup: CDR1 SGHRS, CDR2 YFSETQ. In DNA, the CDR3 is TGCGCCAGCAGCTTCCAGGGAGGACAGCCCCAGCATTTT. Translation: CASSFQGGQPQHF.

This clone appeared once. The J gene is TRBJ2-1, the V gene TRBV7-2; 7 bases agree with TRBD2. The CDR3 is made up of 14 amino acids. The J segment lost 4 bases and the V segment lost 8 bases, leaving 8 bases of the junction unmatched. Germline V gene sequence: CDR1 SGHTA, CDR2 FQGNSA. For the CDR3, the DNA is TGTGCCAGCCGCACGGCTAGCGGTTACAATGAGCAGTTCTTC. Its protein product is CASRTASGYNEQFF. The entire variable domain, with the rest obtained from reference TRBV7-2 and TRBJ2-1, is as follows: GAGVSQSPSNKVTEKGKDVELRCDPISGHTALYWYRQSLGQGLEFLIYFQGNSAPDKSGLPSDRFSAERTGGSVSTLTIQRTQQEDSAVYLCASRTASGYNEQFFGPGTRLTVL.